This T cell receptor beta chain was obtained from a study of glioma-infiltrating T cells after dendritic cell vaccination (dated by TCRdb to the mid-2010s). Regarding the research as a whole: A cohort of 15 glioblastoma patients from Phase I and II dendritic cell vaccination trials was included, of whom 9 were newly diagnosed and 6 had recurrent disease. To make the vaccine, monocyte-derived dendritic cells were cultured for under 9 days with IL-4 and GM-CSF and then pulsed overnight with autologous tumor lysate. Each patient got three intradermal injections of the dendritic cell vaccine, spaced at biweekly intervals, in the arm below the axilla. Between the early 2000s and the early 2010s, patients were given autologous tumor lysate-pulsed dendritic cell vaccination. TCR sequencing metrics, including TIL content and tumor-blood repertoire overlap, were correlated with survival after dendritic cell vaccination. In glioblastoma patients vaccinated with dendritic cells, deep sequencing of TCR beta CDR3 regions served to measure tumor-infiltrating lymphocyte content and to compare repertoires between tumor and blood. Overall results and qualifications from the work: The cohort was small and heterogeneous, and full blood and tumor sets were available for few patients, with initial-recurrent tumor pairs available for even fewer patients. The three-group TCR overlap response model was described as speculative and requiring prospective validation. After dendritic cell vaccination, a higher estimated pretreatment TIL content predicted longer time to progression and overall survival. No direct relationship between TCR clonality and survival was found, suggesting that a diverse polyclonal response may matter.

TCRB CDR3 regions were amplified from 2 ug genomic DNA, or all available DNA if less, using the immunoSEQ assay. The multiplex PCR relied on 60 forward primers for TCR V beta segments and 13 reverse primers for J beta segments. To estimate the number of reads per starting template, synthetic control templates were added to each sample at limiting dilution. The Illumina HiSeq System generated 87 bp sequencing reads. The paper's processing steps were these. PCR and sequencing errors were removed by a nearest neighbor algorithm that merged closely related sequences. TCR overlap was measured as the percentage of unique tumor TCR beta sequences also present in the same patient's peripheral blood. Not all clones reach the TCRdb copy of this immuneACCESS table, which keeps in-frame sequences only. Checked studies attribute under half of the gap to unresolved V genes and leave the rest unexplained. The V and J calls and clone size are taken from that table; D and trimming were inferred from the DNA. Here the sample has roughly 80,000 clones; over 75% occur a single time. The ten largest clones add up to 2% to 2.5% of the sample.

Read against the paper, the sample's time point label means: after dendritic cell vaccination, including at tumor progression/relapse. To be selected, patients needed enough residual fresh-frozen tumor tissue and more than two years of available survival data. Although molecular status otherwise differed among the glioblastoma patients, no patient had an isocitrate dehydrogenase mutation. PBMC were collected before vaccination, two weeks after the third vaccination, and at tumor progression when it occurred. The Qiagen DNeasy Blood extraction Kit was used to extract genomic DNA. Concerning this clone: Its antigen has not been determined. Qualities for individual bases were not recorded, and no much larger clone is one base off.

The clonotype was recovered from a human donor with glioblastoma. Specimen: blood, collected after dendritic cell vaccination.

Here is the DNA: TGTGCCAGCAGCGACCGCCGGGGGTTTAACTATGGCTACACCTTC. Its product reads: CASSDRRGFNYGYTF. Rearrangement joined TRBV7-2 to TRBJ1-2; TRBD1 could be the D gene, as 5 bases match. The germline V gene gives CDR1 as SGHTA and CDR2 as FQGNSA. V and J are truncated by 5 bases and 1 base respectively, leaving an intervening sequence of 14 bases. From its cysteine to its phenylalanine, the CDR3 spans 15 amino acids. Only the CDR3 part of the read is kept: 45 bases, read in frame from the first base.